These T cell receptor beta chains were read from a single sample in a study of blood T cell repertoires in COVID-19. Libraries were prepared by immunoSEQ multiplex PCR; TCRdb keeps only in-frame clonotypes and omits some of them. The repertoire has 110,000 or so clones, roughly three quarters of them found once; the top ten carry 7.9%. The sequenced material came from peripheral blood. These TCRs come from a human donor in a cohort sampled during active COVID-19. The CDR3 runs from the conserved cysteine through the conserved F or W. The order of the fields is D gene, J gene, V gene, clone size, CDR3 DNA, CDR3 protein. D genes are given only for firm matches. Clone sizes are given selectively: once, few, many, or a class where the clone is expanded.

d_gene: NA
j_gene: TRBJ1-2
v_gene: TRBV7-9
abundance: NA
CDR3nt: TGTGCCAGCAGCCAGGGCCTAAAGGAGGGCTACACCTTC
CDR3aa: CASSQGLKEGYTF

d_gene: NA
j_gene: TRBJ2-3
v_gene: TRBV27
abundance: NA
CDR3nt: TGTGCCAGCAGTTTACGGACAGCCATGGATACGCAGTATTTT
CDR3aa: CASSLRTAMDTQYF

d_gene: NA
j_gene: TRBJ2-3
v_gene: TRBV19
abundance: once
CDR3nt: TGTGCCAGTTCACTAGCACCTAGCACAGATACGCAGTATTTT
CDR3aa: CASSLAPSTDTQYF

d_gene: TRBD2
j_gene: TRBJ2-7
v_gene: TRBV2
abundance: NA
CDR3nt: TGTGCCAGCAGGGGGACTAGCGGGGGGGACGAGCAGTACTTC
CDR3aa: CASRGTSGGDEQYF

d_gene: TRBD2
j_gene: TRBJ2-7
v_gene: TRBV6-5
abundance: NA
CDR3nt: TGTGCCAGCTCGACTAGCGGGAGCATCGAGCAGTACTTC
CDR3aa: CASSTSGSIEQYF

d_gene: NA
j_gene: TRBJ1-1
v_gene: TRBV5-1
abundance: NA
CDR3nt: TGCGCCAGCAGCTTGGACACAGGTGGGAACACTGAAGCTTTCTTT
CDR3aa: CASSLDTGGNTEAFF

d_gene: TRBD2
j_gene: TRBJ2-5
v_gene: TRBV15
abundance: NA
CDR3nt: TGTGCCACCGCGCGTCTAGCGGGGGGCCAAGAGACCCAGTACTTC
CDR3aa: CATARLAGGQETQYF

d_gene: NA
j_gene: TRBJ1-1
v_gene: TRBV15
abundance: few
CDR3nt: TGTGCCACCAGCTCACACAGGGAAGGCACTGAAGCTTTCTTT
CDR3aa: CATSSHREGTEAFF

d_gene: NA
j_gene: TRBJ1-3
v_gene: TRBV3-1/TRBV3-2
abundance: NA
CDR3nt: TGTGCCAGCAGCCAAGGCCGTGGGCAGGGAGGAAACACCATATATTTT
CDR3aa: CASSQGRGQGGNTIYF

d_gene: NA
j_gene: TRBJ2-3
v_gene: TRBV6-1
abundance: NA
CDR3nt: TGTGCCAGCAGTGAAGCCGGCGGGAACGGGGCAGATACGCAGTATTTT
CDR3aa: CASSEAGGNGADTQYF

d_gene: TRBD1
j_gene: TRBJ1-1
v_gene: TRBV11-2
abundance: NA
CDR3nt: TGTGCCAGCAGCTTAGGGAGCGGACAGGGGCGATGGAACACTGAAGCTTTCTTT
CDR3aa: CASSLGSGQGRWNTEAFF

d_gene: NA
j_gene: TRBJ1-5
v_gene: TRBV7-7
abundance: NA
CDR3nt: TGTGCTAGCAGCTTAGGTAGGGCCAGGGATTATAGCAATCAGCCCCAGCATTTT
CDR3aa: CASSLGRARDYSNQPQHF

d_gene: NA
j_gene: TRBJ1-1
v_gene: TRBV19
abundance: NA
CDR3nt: TGTGCCAGTAGTAGGGCAGCTACACTGAGGGACACTGAAGCTTTCTTT
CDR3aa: CASSRAATLRDTEAFF

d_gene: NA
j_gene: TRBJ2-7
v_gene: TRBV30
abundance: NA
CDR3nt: TGTGCCTACGACCACAGGGCCTACGAGCAGTACTTC
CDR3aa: CAYDHRAYEQYF

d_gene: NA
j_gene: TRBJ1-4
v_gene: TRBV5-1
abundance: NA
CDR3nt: TGCGCCAGCAGAGCTGACAGTGAGATAGGGGAAAAACTGTTTTTT
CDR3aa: CASRADSEIGEKLFF

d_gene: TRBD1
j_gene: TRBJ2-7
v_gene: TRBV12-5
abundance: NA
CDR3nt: TGTGCTAGTGGTTTGATGGCAGGGGGCCTTACCTACGAGCAGTACTTC
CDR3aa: CASGLMAGGLTYEQYF

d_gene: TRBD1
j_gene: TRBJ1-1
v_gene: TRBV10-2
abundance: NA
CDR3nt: TGCGCCAGCAGTGAGCCCAAGGGGGCAGGGATGAACACTGAAGCTTTCTTT
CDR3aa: CASSEPKGAGMNTEAFF

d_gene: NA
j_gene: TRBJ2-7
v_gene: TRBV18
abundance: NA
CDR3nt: TGTGCCAGCTCACCTCAGGGGCTCACCTACGAGCAGTACTTC
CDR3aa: CASSPQGLTYEQYF

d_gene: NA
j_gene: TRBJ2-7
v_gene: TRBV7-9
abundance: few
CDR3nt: TGTGCCAGCAGCTTAGCCGAGGGACACCTGGGCTACGAGCAGTACTTC
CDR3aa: CASSLAEGHLGYEQYF

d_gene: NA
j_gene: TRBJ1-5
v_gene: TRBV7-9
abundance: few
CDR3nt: TGTGCCAGCAGCTACGGGGGGGTTGGTCAGCCCCAGCATTTT
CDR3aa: CASSYGGVGQPQHF

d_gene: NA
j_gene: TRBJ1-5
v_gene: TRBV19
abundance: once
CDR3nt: TGTGCCAGTAGTATATATGCGGGGCCCACTCAGCCCCAGCATTTT
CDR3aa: CASSIYAGPTQPQHF

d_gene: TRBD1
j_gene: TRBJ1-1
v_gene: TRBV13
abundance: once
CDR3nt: TGTGCCAGCAGCTTAGGCGGACAGGGGCTTTACACTGAAGCTTTCTTT
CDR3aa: CASSLGGQGLYTEAFF

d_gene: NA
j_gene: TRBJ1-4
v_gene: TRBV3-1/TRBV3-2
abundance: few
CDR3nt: TGTGCCAGCAGCTCTAGGGAAAAACTGTTTTTT
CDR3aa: CASSSREKLFF

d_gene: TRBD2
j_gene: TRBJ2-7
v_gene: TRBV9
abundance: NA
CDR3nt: TGTGCCAGCAGCGTAGCGGGACTAGCGGGCGAGCAGTACTTC
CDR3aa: CASSVAGLAGEQYF

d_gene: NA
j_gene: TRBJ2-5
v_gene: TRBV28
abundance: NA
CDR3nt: TGTGCCAGCAGTCCCACCGTGACTGTTCAAGAGACCCAGTACTTC
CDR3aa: CASSPTVTVQETQYF